This T cell receptor beta chain was sequenced in a study of blood T cell repertoires in COVID-19. Study at large: Whether acute or convalescent, the COVID-19 samples came from the United States, Italy and Spain.

Libraries were prepared by immunoSEQ multiplex PCR; TCRdb keeps only in-frame clonotypes and omits some of them. The sample has roughly 90,000 clones; roughly nine tenths are singletons. This TCR was recovered from a man aged 45 to 65 with acute or convalescent COVID-19. Input material: peripheral blood.

CDR3 DNA: TGTGCCAGCAGTCCCGACAGGGGTACTAATGAAAAACTGTTTTTT. Amino acid sequence: CASSPDRGTNEKLFF. The chain joins TRBV6-5 to TRBJ1-4; TRBD1 aligns across 8 bases. The CDR3 totals 15 residues. J gave up 2 bases and V 5 bases, and 4 bases lay outside the gene matches. Per the germline V gene, CDR1 is MNHEY and CDR2 is SVGAGI.